This T cell receptor (beta chain) was profiled in a study of T cell repertoires in cytomegalovirus infection. About the study: Through public TCR beta signatures, both CMV infection and matching HLA type were indicated. Study-wide results and caveats: Clonotypes of TCR beta that were HLA-C-restricted and CMV-specific dominated the ex vivo response. Identification of carriers of CMV plus the relevant HLA was achieved through cumulative public TCR beta family frequency.

Germline CDR1 DFQATT, CDR2 SNEGSKA (reference sequence). This CDR3 is built from 17 residues. J gave up 2 bases and V 6 bases, and 16 bases lay outside the gene matches. This clonotype was found a few times. The target antigen is unknown. One entry per CDR3 protein results from TCRdb running MiXCR on the reads. The table lists roughly 200,000 distinct CDR3 sequences, 7.5% to 10% of them singletons, with about 4.6% in the top ten. The TCR sequence derives from a human donor in good health (CMV status not recorded). Some clones in this sample may be carry-over from other donors' samples. The material sequenced was PBMCs. The rearrangement uses TRBV20-1 and TRBJ1-3; 7 nucleotides align to TRBD1. This CDR3 is CSAWGGQRRRTGNTIYF. In nucleotides, the CDR3 is TGCAGTGCCTGGGGGGGACAGCGAAGAAGGACTGGAAACACCATATATTTT.